This TCR beta chain was captured in a study of blood T cell repertoires in COVID-19. Turning to the study itself: Donors in the United States, Italy and Spain gave samples during acute or convalescent COVID-19.

Enrollees, about 18 to 90 years old, lived in 24 US areas. Cohort placement rested on clinical history that participants reported themselves. Germline loops: CDR1 MDHEN, CDR2 SYDVKM. Trimming took off 10 bases at V and 2 bases at J, with 15 bases between the two ends. The CDR3 sequence is 13 residues long. Original processing notes: It was from reference gene primer amplification that nucleated cell counts were estimated. TCRdb's table, derived via immunoSEQ multiplex PCR, lists solely in-frame clones and lacks some. The V and J calls and clone size are taken from that table; D and trimming were inferred from the DNA. This sample has hundreds of thousands of clones, with under 90% found just once.

This sequence originates from a man between 60 and 70 years old who had recovered from COVID-19. Sequencing input: PBMCs or T cells enriched from blood (not recorded which). V usage is TRBV28 and J usage is TRBJ2-7, with a possible D match to TRBD2 (6 bases). The CDR3, as DNA: TGTGCCATCGGGACTTTAAATCCCTACGAGCAGTACTTC. Amino acid sequence: CAIGTLNPYEQYF.